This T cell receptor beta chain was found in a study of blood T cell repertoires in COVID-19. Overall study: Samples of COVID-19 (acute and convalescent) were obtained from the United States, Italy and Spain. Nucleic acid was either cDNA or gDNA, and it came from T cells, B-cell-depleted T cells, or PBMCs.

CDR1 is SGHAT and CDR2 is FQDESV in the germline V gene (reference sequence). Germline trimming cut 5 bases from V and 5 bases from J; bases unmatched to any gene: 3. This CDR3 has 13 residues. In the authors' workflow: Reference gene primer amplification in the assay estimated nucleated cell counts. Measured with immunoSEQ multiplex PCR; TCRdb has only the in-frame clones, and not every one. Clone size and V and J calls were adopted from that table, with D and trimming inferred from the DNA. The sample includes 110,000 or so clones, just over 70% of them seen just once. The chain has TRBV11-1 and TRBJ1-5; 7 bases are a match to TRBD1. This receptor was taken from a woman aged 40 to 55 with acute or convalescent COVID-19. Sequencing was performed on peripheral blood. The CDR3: CASSIDRDQPQHF. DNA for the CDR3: TGTGCCAGCAGCATCGACAGGGATCAGCCCCAGCATTTT.